These 22 T cell receptor beta chains were sequenced from one sample in a study of control samples from healthy donors and cancer patients. Profiling relied on immunoSEQ multiplex PCR, and the TCRdb table lists in-frame clones only, not all of them. This sample has roughly 80,000 clones, with 80% to 90% found just once. The sequenced material came from PBMCs. Receptors were obtained from a woman aged 55-75 years with head and neck cancer.

The chain couples TRBV19 to TRBJ1-5; TRBD1 aligns across 9 bases. In germline, CDR1 is LNHDA, CDR2 SQIVND (reference sequence). The trim removed 6 bases at V and 2 bases at J, leaving 20 bases unmatched. This CDR3 comprises 20 residues. This CDR3 is CASSKNSGTQGAFGNQPQHF. The CDR3 DNA reads as TGTGCCAGTAGCAAAAACTCAGGGACACAGGGGGCCTTTGGCAATCAGCCCCAGCATTTT.

This clone was seen a few times. The chain recombines TRBV6-5 with TRBJ2-1; TRBD1 matches at 8 bases. CDR1 MNHEY and CDR2 SVGAGI come from the germline V gene. V was pared by 6 bases and J by 3 bases, with 7 bases of the junction left unmatched. CDR3 length: 15 amino acids. As DNA, the CDR3 is TGTGCCAGCAGAACGACGGGACAGGACTACAATGAGCAGTTCTTC. Translation gives CASRTTGQDYNEQFF.

CDR3 sequence (DNA): TGTGCCTGGAGTGTTGATAAGTCCGGGGAGCTGTTTTTT. Protein sequence: CAWSVDKSGELFF. V gene TRBV30 combines with J gene TRBJ2-2; D unclear. The germline V gene has CDR1 GTSNPN and CDR2 SVGIG (reference sequence). CDR3 length: 13 amino acids. The ends were cut back, 0 bases at V and 6 bases at J, with 8 bases in the middle. Full variable domain (remainder filled in from reference TRBV30 and TRBJ2-2): SQTIHQWPATLVQPVGSPLSLECTVEGTSNPNLYWYRQAAGRGLQLLFYSVGIGQISSEVPQNLSASRPQDRQFILSSKKLLLSDSGFYLCAWSVDKSGELFFGEGSRLTVL.

This chain joins TRBV19 and TRBJ1-4; 7 nucleotides line up with TRBD1. This CDR3 has 15 residues. Looked up from germline, CDR1 is LNHDA and CDR2 is SQIVND (reference sequence). V was pared by 6 bases and J by 4 bases, with 8 bases of the junction left unmatched. Here the CDR3 reads CASRGTALYNEKLFF. CDR3 bases: TGTGCCAGTAGGGGGACAGCTTTATATAATGAAAAACTGTTTTTT.

In nucleotides, the CDR3 is TGTGCCAGCAGCTTAAGGGGGGGCACTAATGAAAAACTGTTTTTT. It yields the protein CASSLRGGTNEKLFF. The V and J genes are TRBV7-2 and TRBJ1-4, with D possibly matching TRBD1 (6 bases). Germline CDR1 and CDR2: SGHTA and FQGNSA. Trimming left V 2 bases short and J 2 bases short, with 9 bases between. The CDR3 is 15 amino acids.

The CDR3 sequence is CASSRTSGASDTQYF. CDR3 coding DNA: TGTGCCAGCAGCCGGACTAGCGGGGCGTCAGATACGCAGTATTTT. The J gene is TRBJ2-3, the V gene TRBV7-6; 12 nucleotides agree with TRBD2. The trim removed 5 bases at V and 4 bases at J, leaving 4 bases unmatched. This CDR3 is built from 15 residues. From germline, CDR1 is SGHVS and CDR2 FNYEAQ.

This clone has a single count. V gene TRBV29-1 combines with J gene TRBJ1-1; the match to TRBD1 covers 8 bases. CDR3 length: 12 residues. In germline, CDR1 is SQVTM, CDR2 ANQGSEA. J gave up 5 bases and V 7 bases, and 6 bases lay outside the gene matches. The CDR3 sequence: CSARTGLTEAFF. The CDR3 DNA reads TGCAGCGCGCGGACAGGGTTAACTGAAGCTTTCTTT.

The V and J genes are TRBV29-1 and TRBJ2-5, with 11 positions matching TRBD1. Germline trimming cut 6 bases from V and 5 bases from J; bases unmatched to any gene: 20. The V gene's germline CDR1 is SQVTM and CDR2 ANQGSEA. The CDR3 sequence is 18 residues long. The CDR3 protein is CSVKAHRSRTGGAETQYF. The CDR3 DNA follows: TGCAGCGTCAAAGCACATAGGAGTAGGACAGGGGGCGCGGAGACCCAGTACTTC.

The CDR3 DNA reads TGTGCCAGCTCCCCTCGGAGGGACAATGAGCAGTTCTTC. It codes for CASSPRRDNEQFF. The chain is built from TRBV18 and TRBJ2-1; D might be TRBD2 (6 bases). CDR1 KGHSH and CDR2 LQKENI come from the germline V gene. The CDR3 totals 13 residues. Trimming pared 6 bases from V and 5 bases from J, leaving 11 bases between.

V and J are TRBV13 and TRBJ2-3; D is undetermined. Trimming pared 3 bases from V and 0 bases from J, leaving 4 bases between. The CDR3 has 13 amino acids. CDR1 and CDR2 from the germline V gene are PRHDT and FYEKMQ (reference sequence). The CDR3 DNA follows: TGTGCCAGCAGCTTCCAGAGCACAGATACGCAGTATTTT. As protein: CASSFQSTDTQYF.

The gene calls are TRBV15 and TRBJ2-7; D may be TRBD1 (6 bases). The CDR3 is made up of 16 amino acids. The V end lost 0 bases, the J end lost 6 bases, and 18 bases lay between the germline ends. The germline CDR1 and CDR2 sequences are LNHNV and YYDKDF (reference sequence). The CDR3: CATSRERQGRVGEQYF. The CDR3 DNA sequence: TGTGCCACCAGCAGAGAACGGCAGGGGCGGGTGGGCGAGCAGTACTTC.

The chain couples TRBV7-2 to TRBJ1-2, with 9 bases lining up with TRBD1. Germline V gene data show CDR1 as SGHTA and CDR2 as FQGNSA. This CDR3 contains 15 residues. After removal of 0 bases from V and 4 bases from J, the junction contained 3 bases not matched to a gene. This CDR3 is CASSLAGQGVYGYTF. CDR3 DNA: TGTGCCAGCAGCTTAGCGGGACAGGGTGTCTATGGCTACACCTTC. Looking up the rest from reference TRBV7-2 and TRBJ1-2 gives the full variable domain: GAGVSQSPSNKVTEKGKDVELRCDPISGHTALYWYRQSLGQGLEFLIYFQGNSAPDKSGLPSDRFSAERTGGSVSTLTIQRTQQEDSAVYLCASSLAGQGVYGYTFGSGTRLTVV.

This clone was recorded only once. The rearrangement joins TRBV4-2 to TRBJ1-5, with a tentative D call TRBD1 (5 bases). From germline, CDR1 is LGHNA and CDR2 YNFKEQ. The CDR3 length is 15 residues. V lost 1 base and J lost 2, with 9 bases in between. The chain's CDR3 is CASSQGRGGNQPQHF. Here the CDR3 DNA reads TGTGCCAGCAGCCAAGGTAGGGGTGGCAATCAGCCCCAGCATTTT.

The gene calls are TRBV9 and TRBJ2-1; D unresolved. This CDR3 is built from 13 residues. Per germline, CDR1 SGDLS and CDR2 YYNGEE. V gave up 0 bases and J gave up 6 bases, with 7 bases separating them. CDR3 region: CASSVGVGNEQFF. The CDR3 nucleotides are TGTGCCAGCAGCGTAGGGGTGGGCAATGAGCAGTTCTTC.

The rearrangement joins TRBV5-1 to TRBJ2-3, with 7 bases matching TRBD1. Germline CDR1 is SGHRS and CDR2 is YFSETQ. CDR3 length: 17 amino acids. The trim removed 4 bases at V and 0 bases at J, leaving 11 bases unmatched. Written as DNA, the CDR3 is TGCGCCAGCAGCAGTGACAGGGTCGGAGGTAGCACAGATACGCAGTATTTT. As protein: CASSSDRVGGSTDTQYF. Full variable domain (outside the CDR3, taken from reference TRBV5-1 and TRBJ2-3): KAGVTQTPRYLIKTRGQQVTLSCSPISGHRSVSWYQQTPGQGLQFLFEYFSETQRNKGNFPGRFSGRQFSNSRSEMNVSTLELGDSALYLCASSSDRVGGSTDTQYFGPGTRLTVL.

The sample holds a few counts of this clone. The chain recombines TRBV11-1 with TRBJ2-1; 8 nucleotides line up with TRBD1. V shed 6 bases and J 4 bases; nucleotides not matched to a gene: 8. Germline V gene data show CDR1 as SGHAT and CDR2 as FQDESV (reference sequence). The CDR3 consists of 15 residues. The DNA for the CDR3 is TGTGCCAGCAGTTCGTCCGGGACAGGTTACAATGAGCAGTTCTTC. Residues: CASSSSGTGYNEQFF. The full variable domain, rest sourced from reference TRBV11-1 and TRBJ2-1, is EAEVAQSPRYKITEKSQAVAFWCDPISGHATLYWYRQILGQGPELLVQFQDESVVDDSQLPKDRFSAERLKGVDSTLKIQPAELGDSAMYLCASSSSGTGYNEQFFGPGTRLTVL.

CDR3 bases: TGTGCTAGTGGTTTACCACCCATGAACACTGAAGCTTTCTTT. Its protein is CASGLPPMNTEAFF. The chain employs TRBV12-5 and TRBJ1-1; unclear D gene. CDR3 length equals 14 residues. Germline-derived CDR1 and CDR2 are LGHNT and FRNRAP. Between the trimmed V and J ends, which lost 3 bases and 0 bases, there was a span of 8 bases.

The chain joins TRBV2 to TRBJ1-4, with 8 bases aligning to TRBD1. The CDR3 has 13 residues. Germline CDR1 and CDR2: SNHLY and FYNNEI. Trimming took 3 bases from V and 10 from J; bases not matched to a gene: 4. CDR3 in DNA: TGTGCCAGCAGTGAGAATACAGGGGGAAAACTGTTTTTT. It encodes CASSENTGGKLFF.

The chain links TRBV7-8 to TRBJ2-3, with D possibly matching TRBD1 (5 bases). This CDR3 is 16 amino acids long. V lost 0 bases to trimming and J lost 0 bases, with 10 bases between them. The germline V gene has CDR1 SGHVS and CDR2 FQNEAQ. CDR3 DNA: TGTGCCAGCAGCTTAGCGTCAGGGCAAAGCACAGATACGCAGTATTTT. Amino acids: CASSLASGQSTDTQYF.

The chain has TRBV6-4 and TRBJ2-3, with 9 positions matching TRBD2. J was trimmed by 3 bases and V by 4 bases; bases with no gene match: 2. CDR3 length: 14 residues. Germline V gene lookup returns CDR1 MRHNA and CDR2 SNTAGT. For the CDR3, the DNA is TGTGCCAGCAGTGCGGCGGGAGGGACAGATACGCAGTATTTT. Protein sequence: CASSAAGGTDTQYF.

The chain carries TRBV5-8 and TRBJ1-5, with a possible D match to TRBD1 (6 bases). Germline CDR1 and CDR2: SGHTS and YDEGEE. The CDR3 is 19 residues long. V lost 1 base to trimming and J lost 0 bases, with 20 bases between them. The CDR3 DNA reads TGTGCCAGCAGCTTGAACAGGGTTCCGCGGGGATATAGCAATCAGCCCCAGCATTTT. As protein: CASSLNRVPRGYSNQPQHF.

The chain recombines TRBV28 with TRBJ2-7; 7 nucleotides agree with TRBD1. CDR1 is MDHEN, CDR2 SYDVKM, per germline. V lost 3 bases and J lost 5; bases outside the gene matches: 10. CDR3 length equals 15 residues. In DNA, the CDR3 is TGTGCCAGCAGTTTTATGAGGGGGCCTCTGGACGAGCAGTACTTC. It is translated as CASSFMRGPLDEQYF.